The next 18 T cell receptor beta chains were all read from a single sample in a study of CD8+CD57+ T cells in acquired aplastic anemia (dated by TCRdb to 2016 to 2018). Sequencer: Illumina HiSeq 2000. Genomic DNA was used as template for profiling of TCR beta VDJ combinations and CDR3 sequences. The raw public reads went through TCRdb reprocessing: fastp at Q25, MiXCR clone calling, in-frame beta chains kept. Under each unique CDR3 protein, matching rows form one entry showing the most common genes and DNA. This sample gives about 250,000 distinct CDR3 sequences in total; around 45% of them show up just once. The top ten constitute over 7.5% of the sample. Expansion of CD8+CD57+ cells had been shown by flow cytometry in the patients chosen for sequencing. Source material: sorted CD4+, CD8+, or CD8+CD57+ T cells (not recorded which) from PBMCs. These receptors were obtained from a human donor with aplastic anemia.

The CDR3 DNA is TGTGCCAGCAGTGACTCCCCGAATGTGGAGCAGTTCTTC. As protein: CASSDSPNVEQFF. The V call is TRBV6-4, the J call TRBJ2-1; no definite D call. The CDR3 totals 13 residues. Germline V gene lookup returns CDR1 MRHNA and CDR2 SNTAGT. V was trimmed by 0 bases and J by 10 bases, leaving 10 bases between them.

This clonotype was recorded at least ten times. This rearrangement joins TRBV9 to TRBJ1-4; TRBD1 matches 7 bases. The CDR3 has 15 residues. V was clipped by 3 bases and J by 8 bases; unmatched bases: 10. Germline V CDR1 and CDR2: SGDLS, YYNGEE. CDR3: CASSASGTVGEKLFF. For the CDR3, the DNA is TGTGCCAGCAGCGCCTCCGGGACAGTGGGAGAAAAACTGTTTTTT.

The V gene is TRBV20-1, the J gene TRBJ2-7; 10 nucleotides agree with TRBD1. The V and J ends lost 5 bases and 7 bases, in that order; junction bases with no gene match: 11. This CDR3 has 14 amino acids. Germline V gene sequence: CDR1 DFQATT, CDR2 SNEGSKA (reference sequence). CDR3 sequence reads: CSAEGTGDSGEQYF. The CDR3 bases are TGCAGTGCTGAAGGGACAGGGGATTCGGGGGAGCAGTACTTC.

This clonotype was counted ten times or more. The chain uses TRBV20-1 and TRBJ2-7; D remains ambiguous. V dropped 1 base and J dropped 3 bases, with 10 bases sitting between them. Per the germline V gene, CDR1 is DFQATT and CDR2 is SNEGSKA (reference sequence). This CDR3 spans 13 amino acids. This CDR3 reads CSARAGALYEQYF. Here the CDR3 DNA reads TGCAGTGCTAGAGCCGGAGCTCTCTACGAGCAGTACTTC.

CDR3 sequence: CASSQTTGFTDTQYF. CDR3 coding DNA: TGTGCCAGCAGCCAGACGACAGGCTTCACAGATACGCAGTATTTT. The chain uses TRBV6-2 or TRBV6-3 and TRBJ2-3; D possibly corresponds to TRBD1 (6 bases). Trimming left V 6 bases short and J 2 bases short, with 15 bases between. This CDR3 is built from 15 residues. Looked up from germline, CDR1 is MNHEY and CDR2 is SVGEGT.

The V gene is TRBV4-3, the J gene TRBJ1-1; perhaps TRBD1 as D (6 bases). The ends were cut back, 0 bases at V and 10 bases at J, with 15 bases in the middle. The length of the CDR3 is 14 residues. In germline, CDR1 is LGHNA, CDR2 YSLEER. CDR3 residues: CASSQDLGQPAAFF. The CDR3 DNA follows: TGCGCCAGCAGCCAAGACCTCGGACAGCCCGCAGCTTTCTTT.

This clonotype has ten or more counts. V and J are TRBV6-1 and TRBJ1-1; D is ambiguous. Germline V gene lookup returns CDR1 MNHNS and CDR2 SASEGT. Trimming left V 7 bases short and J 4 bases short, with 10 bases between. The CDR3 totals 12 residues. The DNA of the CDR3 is TGTGCCAGCAAAGAAGGAGGCACTGAAGCTTTCTTT. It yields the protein CASKEGGTEAFF.

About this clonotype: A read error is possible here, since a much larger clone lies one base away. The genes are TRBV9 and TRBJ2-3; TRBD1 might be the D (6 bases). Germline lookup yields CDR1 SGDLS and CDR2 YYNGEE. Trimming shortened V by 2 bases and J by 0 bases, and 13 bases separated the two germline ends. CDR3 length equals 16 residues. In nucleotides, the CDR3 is TGTGCCAGCAGCGTCGACAGGAGTACTAGCACAGATACGCAGTATTTT. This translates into CASSVDRSTSTDTQYF.

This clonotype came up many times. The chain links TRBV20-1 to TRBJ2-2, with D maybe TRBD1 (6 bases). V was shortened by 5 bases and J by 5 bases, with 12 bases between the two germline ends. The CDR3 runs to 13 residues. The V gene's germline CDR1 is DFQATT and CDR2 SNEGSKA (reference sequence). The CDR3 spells CSAWGRGTGELFF. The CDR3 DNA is TGCAGTGCTTGGGGAAGGGGGACCGGGGAGCTGTTTTTT.

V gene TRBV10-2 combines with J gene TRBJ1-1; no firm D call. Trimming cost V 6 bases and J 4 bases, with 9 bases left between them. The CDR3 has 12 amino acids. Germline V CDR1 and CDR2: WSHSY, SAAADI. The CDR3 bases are TGCGCCAGCAGGTCTAGCGGCACTGAAGCTTTCTTT. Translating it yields CASRSSGTEAFF.

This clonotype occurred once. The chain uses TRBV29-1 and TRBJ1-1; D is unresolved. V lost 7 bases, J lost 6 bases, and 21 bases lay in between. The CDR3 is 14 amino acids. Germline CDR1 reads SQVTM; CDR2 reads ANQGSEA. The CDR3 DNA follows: TGCAGCGCCAGTCCAGGAGGGTCCGCTGCTGAAGCTTTCTTT. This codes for CSASPGGSAAEAFF.

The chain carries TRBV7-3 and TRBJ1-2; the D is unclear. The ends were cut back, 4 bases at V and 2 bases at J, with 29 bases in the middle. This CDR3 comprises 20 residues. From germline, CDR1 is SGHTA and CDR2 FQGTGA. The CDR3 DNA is TGTGCCAGCAGCTCCATGTTTAGCGGGAACAGAGTGCGTCTCAACTATGGCTACACCTTC. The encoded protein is CASSSMFSGNRVRLNYGYTF.

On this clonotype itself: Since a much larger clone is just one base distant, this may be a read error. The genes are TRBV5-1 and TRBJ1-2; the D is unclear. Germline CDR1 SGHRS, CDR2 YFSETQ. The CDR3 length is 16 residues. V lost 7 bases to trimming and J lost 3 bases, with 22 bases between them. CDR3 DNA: TGCGCCAGCGGCCCTACCCCCGGGGAACAACACTATGGCTACACCTTC. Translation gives CASGPTPGEQHYGYTF.

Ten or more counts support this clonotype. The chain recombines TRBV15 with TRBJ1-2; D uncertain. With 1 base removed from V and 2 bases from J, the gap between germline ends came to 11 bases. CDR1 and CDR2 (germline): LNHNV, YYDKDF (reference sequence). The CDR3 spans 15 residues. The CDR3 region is CATSRVSDRNYGYTF. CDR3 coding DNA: TGTGCCACCAGCAGAGTTTCGGACCGAAACTATGGCTACACCTTC.

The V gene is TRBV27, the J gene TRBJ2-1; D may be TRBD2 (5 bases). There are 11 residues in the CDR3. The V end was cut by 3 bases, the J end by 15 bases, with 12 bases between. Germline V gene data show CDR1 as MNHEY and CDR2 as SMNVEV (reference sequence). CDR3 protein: CASSLGRNRFF. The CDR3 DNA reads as TGTGCCAGCAGTTTGGGGAGAAATCGGTTCTTC.

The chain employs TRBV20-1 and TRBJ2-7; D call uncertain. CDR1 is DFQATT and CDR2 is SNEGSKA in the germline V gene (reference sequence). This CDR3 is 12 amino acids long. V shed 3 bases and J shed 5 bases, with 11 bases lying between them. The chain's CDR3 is CSASPSRDEQYF. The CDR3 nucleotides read TGCAGTGCTAGCCCATCTCGCGACGAGCAGTACTTC.

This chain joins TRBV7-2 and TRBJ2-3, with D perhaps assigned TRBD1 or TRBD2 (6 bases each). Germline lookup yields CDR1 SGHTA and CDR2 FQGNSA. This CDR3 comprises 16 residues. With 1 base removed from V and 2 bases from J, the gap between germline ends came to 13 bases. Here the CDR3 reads CASSLDSGAITDTQYF. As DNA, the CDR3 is TGTGCCAGCAGCTTAGACTCGGGGGCGATCACAGATACGCAGTATTTT.

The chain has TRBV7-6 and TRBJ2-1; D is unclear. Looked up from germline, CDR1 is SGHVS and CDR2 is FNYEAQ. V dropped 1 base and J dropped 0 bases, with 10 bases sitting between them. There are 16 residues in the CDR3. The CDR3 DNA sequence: TGTGCCAGCAGCTTAGGGACCCTAAGCTCCTACAATGAGCAGTTCTTC. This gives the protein CASSLGTLSSYNEQFF.